The present TCR beta chain was sequenced within a study of T cell responses to AZD1222 COVID-19 vaccine. General study points: There were vaccine-associated CD4 TCRs across spike, dominant at 160-218 and 743-854. Clonal diversity was possibly underestimated, and the donors were mostly white British, with more females.

V gave up 6 bases and J gave up 3 bases, with 18 bases separating them. The CDR3 contains 15 residues. CDR1 and CDR2 (germline): MNHEY, SVGAGI. Measured with immunoSEQ multiplex PCR; TCRdb has only the in-frame clones, and not every one. The table includes 100,000 or so clones, 70% to 90% detected once. This clone was recorded a few times. The antigen remains undetermined. The material was peripheral blood, obtained on day 0 of AZD1222 vaccination. The chain couples TRBV6-5 to TRBJ2-7, with a tentative D call TRBD1 (6 bases). This sequence originates from an adult in good health. The CDR3 reads CASSLMGTGNYEQYF. In nucleotides, the CDR3 is TGTGCCAGCAGCCTTATGGGCACAGGGAACTACGAGCAGTACTTC.